A single count supports the clone carrying this T cell receptor (beta chain). Its antigen is not identified. The sample originates from a study of cytomegalovirus exposure and HLA in healthy donors. Study details: The study placed roughly four fifths of its 398 genotyped donors in the Caucasian-associated ancestry cluster.

Germline CDR1 SGHRS, CDR2 YFSETQ. This CDR3 is 14 amino acids long. Amplification used 60 Vbeta primers and 13 Jbeta primers. Profiled with immunoSEQ multiplex PCR; TCRdb holds only in-frame clones, not every one. The table has 75,000 to 100,000 clones, 60% to 80% seen once. Study-level results: Cytomegalovirus status was reportedly diagnosed by the classifier with high sensitivity and specificity. It was confirmed in vitro that a few of the CMV-associated chains were specific for CMV antigens. In a later analysis, HLA-C alleles had the fewest associated TCRs, DRB1 alleles the most.

The sequenced sample was PBMCs. The chain links TRBV5-1 to TRBJ2-5; 9 nucleotides align to TRBD2. The end of the DNA fits TRBJ2-7 better, so the J call may be wrong. This clonotype originated in a man aged 40-55 years in good health and CMV-seronegative. The CDR3 DNA reads TGCGCCAGCAGCTTGGTGGCGGGAGGGGGCGAGCAGTACTTC. Its translation: CASSLVAGGGEQYF.